This T cell receptor (beta chain) is drawn from a study of graft-versus-host responses after intestinal transplantation. General study points: GvH clones were identified in recipient marrow, with some first appearing in ileum or blood.

Method: immunoSEQ multiplex PCR; TCRdb's copy keeps in-frame clones and lacks some. The sample contains roughly 80,000 clones, roughly 91% of which appear only once. The CDR3 runs to 13 residues. Trimming stripped 6 bases from V and 1 base from J, with 10 bases between. Germline lookup yields CDR1 SGHRS and CDR2 YFSETQ. Worth noting for this clone: Its cognate antigen is unknown.

The chain employs TRBV5-1 and TRBJ1-2; the D is unclear. The sequence was obtained from a human donor who was the organ donor for an intestinal transplant. This material consisted of unstimulated CD8+ T cells sorted from spleen or lymph node cells, taken before transplant. The CDR3 protein is CASNRGYNYGYTF. CDR3 DNA sequence: TGCGCCAGCAACCGCGGCTATAACTATGGCTACACCTTC.